The T cell receptor (beta chain) described here comes from a study of CD8 T cells in ankylosing spondylitis. Study-level findings and limits: Characteristic, it appeared, of ankylosing spondylitis blood was a TCR beta motif of eight highly homologous variants. The clones that were linked to disease were reported to be significantly enriched in matched synovial fluid samples from ankylosing spondylitis patients. With a CD8+ phenotype, disease-linked clones were relatively rare in peripheral blood.

From the 5' RACE reads, TCRdb called clonotypes with MiXCR, one entry per CDR3 protein. The sample has under 200,000 distinct CDR3 sequences; around a tenth are singletons. In its sample, this clonotype was seen many times. Its antigen is as yet unknown. The source of this sequence is a male donor with ankylosing spondylitis or in good health (not recorded which). The material sequenced was blood, either unsorted or a sorted T cell fraction (not recorded which).

CDR3 nucleotides: TGTGCCAGCAGTGCGACAGGGGAGACCCAGTACTTC. It codes for CASSATGETQYF. The chain couples TRBV6-5 to TRBJ2-5; 7 nucleotides match TRBD1. This CDR3 has 12 amino acids. V lost 5 bases and J lost 5; bases outside the gene matches: 2. CDR1 MNHEY and CDR2 SVGAGI come from the germline V gene.